These 21 T cell receptor beta chains came from one sample sequenced in a study of cytomegalovirus exposure and HLA in healthy donors. Assay: immunoSEQ multiplex PCR; the TCRdb copy retains only in-frame clones and omits some. The table has about 130,000 clones, 89% seen once. Sequencing was done on a sample of PBMCs. Source of these receptors: a woman aged 18-35 years in good health and CMV-seropositive.

V and J are TRBV4-3 and TRBJ2-5; 9 bases agree with TRBD1. CDR3 length equals 17 residues. Germline V lookup: CDR1 LGHNA, CDR2 YSLEER. V shed 0 bases, J shed 5 bases, and the junction held 10 bases outside the gene matches. In DNA, the CDR3 is TGCGCCAGCAGCCAAGAAGTGAGACAGGGGGTTATGGAGACCCAGTACTTC. Translated, it gives CASSQEVRQGVMETQYF.

The chain combines TRBV19 with TRBJ1-3; D unresolved. The germline gives CDR1 LNHDA, CDR2 SQIVND (reference sequence). The CDR3 runs to 16 residues. The V and J ends lost 3 bases and 0 bases respectively, with 12 bases between them. CDR3 residues: CASSIIAGASGNTIYF. CDR3 nucleotides: TGTGCCAGTAGTATTATTGCGGGCGCCTCTGGAAACACCATATATTTT.

The chain joins TRBV30 to TRBJ1-1, with 8 positions matching TRBD1. The CDR3 consists of 17 residues. Germline CDR1 reads GTSNPN; CDR2 reads SVGIG (reference sequence). V dropped 2 bases and J dropped 0; count of bases not matched to a gene: 11. CDR3 nucleotide sequence: TGTGCCTGGAGTCGAACAGGGGGGCGAGTTATGAACACTGAAGCTTTCTTT. As protein: CAWSRTGGRVMNTEAFF.

The chain has TRBV19 and TRBJ1-3; no clear D gene. Germline V gene data show CDR1 as LNHDA and CDR2 as SQIVND (reference sequence). Between the trimmed V and J ends, which lost 5 bases and 0 bases, there was a span of 17 bases. The CDR3 runs 17 residues. In DNA, the CDR3 is TGTGCCAGTAGTCCTGATCTGGGCCTGAGCTCTGGAAACACCATATATTTT. Amino acid sequence: CASSPDLGLSSGNTIYF.

This rearrangement joins TRBV7-2 to TRBJ2-5; 7 bases are shared with TRBD1. From germline, CDR1 is SGHTA and CDR2 FQGNSA. V trimming: 5 bases; J trimming: 3 bases; junction bases outside the gene matches: 6. The CDR3 extends over 14 amino acids. The CDR3 reads CASSRYGTEETQYF. The CDR3 DNA sequence: TGTGCCAGCAGCCGATACGGGACAGAAGAGACCCAGTACTTC.

This chain links TRBV6-5 with TRBJ1-5; maybe TRBD1 (6 bases). The CDR3 sequence is 13 residues long. Germline CDR1 MNHEY, CDR2 SVGAGI. Trimming stripped 8 bases from V and 0 bases from J, with 8 bases between. The DNA of the CDR3 is TGTGCCAGCGGGGGGGCTAGCAATCAGCCCCAGCATTTT. It is translated as CASGGASNQPQHF.

V usage is TRBV7-2 and J usage is TRBJ2-5, with 9 positions matching TRBD1. The CDR3 totals 14 residues. V trimming: 6 bases; J trimming: 5 bases; junction bases outside the gene matches: 7. CDR1 is SGHTA, CDR2 FQGNSA, per germline. CDR3 bases: TGTGCCAGCAGGAAGACAGGGGGTCGGGAGACCCAGTACTTC. Protein: CASRKTGGRETQYF.

V gene TRBV28 combines with J gene TRBJ1-2; the match to TRBD1 covers 7 bases. Germline V lookup: CDR1 MDHEN, CDR2 SYDVKM. J was trimmed by 5 bases and V by 5 bases; bases with no gene match: 8. The CDR3 is made up of 14 amino acids. CDR3 nucleotides: TGTGCCAGCAGTCTTGCGACAGGGCAATATGGCTACACCTTC. Amino acids: CASSLATGQYGYTF.

The chain recombines TRBV4-2 with TRBJ1-3; D is undetermined. The CDR3 consists of 15 residues. CDR1 and CDR2 (germline): LGHNA, YNFKEQ. Trimming pared 0 bases from V and 9 bases from J, leaving 15 bases between. CDR3 region: CASSQDHPTRGTIYF. The CDR3 region has the DNA TGTGCCAGCAGCCAAGACCACCCCACGCGGGGCACCATATATTTT.

The V and J genes are TRBV7-9 and TRBJ2-5, with D perhaps TRBD1 (5 bases). Trimming shortened V by 4 bases and J by 5 bases, and 11 bases separated the two germline ends. This CDR3 has 13 residues. CDR1 is SEHNR and CDR2 is FQNEAQ in the germline V gene (reference sequence). CDR3 sequence (DNA): TGTGCCAGCAGCTCAGCCAGGGATGAGACCCAGTACTTC. Its translation: CASSSARDETQYF.

The CDR3 loop is CASRPRGWEPGYTF. DNA of the CDR3: TGTGCCAGCAGACCCCGCGGGTGGGAACCTGGCTACACCTTC. V gene TRBV27 combines with J gene TRBJ1-2; D is undetermined. V shed 6 bases and J shed 7 bases, with 18 bases lying between them. This CDR3 has 14 residues. Germline lookup yields CDR1 MNHEY and CDR2 SMNVEV (reference sequence).

V is TRBV28 and J is TRBJ2-7, with a possible D match to TRBD2 (5 bases). The CDR3 runs to 14 residues. V was pared by 6 bases and J by 4 bases, with 16 bases between. From germline, CDR1 is MDHEN and CDR2 SYDVKM. CDR3 sequence: CASSIVQPGYEQYF. Written as DNA, the CDR3 is TGTGCCAGCAGCATTGTGCAGCCGGGGTACGAGCAGTACTTC.

The chain employs TRBV4-2 and TRBJ2-3, with D perhaps TRBD1 (6 bases). There are 16 residues in the CDR3. Trimming cost V 0 bases and J 7 bases, with 17 bases left between them. Germline loops: CDR1 LGHNA, CDR2 YNFKEQ. In DNA, the CDR3 is TGTGCCAGCAGCCAAGAACAGGGCAGTTCCCCCCATACGCAGTATTTT. It is translated as CASSQEQGSSPHTQYF.

Remarks on this clone: The sample has other DNA sequences that encode this CDR3 too. J is TRBJ1-2 and V is TRBV30, with 7 bases that match TRBD1. Germline V gene sequence: CDR1 GTSNPN, CDR2 SVGIG (reference sequence). Losses at the gene ends were 2 bases for V and 5 bases for J; bases not matched to a gene: 5. The CDR3 loop spans 13 amino acids. This CDR3 is CAWSRDSYYGYTF. In DNA form, the CDR3 reads TGTGCCTGGAGTCGGGACAGCTATTATGGCTACACCTTC.

This clone was found a few times. The V call is TRBV5-4, the J call TRBJ2-5; 11 nucleotides agree with TRBD2. Germline lookup yields CDR1 SGHNT and CDR2 YYREEE (reference sequence). This CDR3 is built from 15 residues. V dropped 3 bases and J dropped 2; count of bases not matched to a gene: 3. The CDR3 DNA sequence: TGTGCCAGCAGCTCCTCTAGCGGGGGGCAAGAGACCCAGTACTTC. The encoded protein is CASSSSSGGQETQYF. The complete variable domain, with remaining parts taken from reference TRBV5-4 and TRBJ2-5, reads ETGVTQSPTHLIKTRGQQVTLRCSSQSGHNTVSWYQQALGQGPQFIFQYYREEENGRGNFPPRFSGLQFPNYSSELNVNALELDDSALYLCASSSSSGGQETQYFGPGTRLLVL.

Written as DNA, the CDR3 is TGTGCCAGCAGTGTTAGACAATCCAATCAGCCCCAGCATTTT. Residues: CASSVRQSNQPQHF. The chain employs TRBV2 and TRBJ1-5, with unresolved D. Germline V gene data show CDR1 as SNHLY and CDR2 as FYNNEI. The CDR3 covers 14 residues. The V and J ends lost 4 bases and 3 bases respectively, with 10 bases between them.

The V gene is TRBV30, the J gene TRBJ1-1; a possible D gene is TRBD1 (5 bases). Between the trimmed V and J ends, which lost 3 bases and 5 bases, there was a span of 16 bases. CDR1 and CDR2 from the germline V gene are GTSNPN and SVGIG (reference sequence). The CDR3 runs 14 residues. CDR3 amino acids: CAWSLYGRGTEAFF. CDR3 in DNA: TGTGCCTGGAGCTTATACGGCCGGGGGACTGAAGCTTTCTTT.

The V call is TRBV5-1, the J call TRBJ2-2; 7 bases fit TRBD1. The CDR3 is made up of 14 amino acids. After removal of 5 bases from V and 7 bases from J, the junction contained 8 bases not matched to a gene. CDR1 is SGHRS, CDR2 YFSETQ, per germline. The chain's CDR3 is CASRPTTGVGELFF. CDR3 DNA sequence: TGCGCCAGCAGGCCTACAACAGGGGTCGGGGAGCTGTTTTTT.

The chain carries TRBV4-2 and TRBJ1-5; D is unclear. The germline V gene encodes CDR1 LGHNA and CDR2 YNFKEQ. The CDR3 runs to 14 residues. The germline V and J ends were trimmed by 0 bases and 5 bases, with 8 bases remaining between them. This CDR3 reads CASSQDSADQPQHF. The CDR3 nucleotides read TGTGCCAGCAGCCAAGATTCGGCGGATCAGCCCCAGCATTTT.

The chain uses TRBV5-6 and TRBJ2-5; 7 nucleotides align to TRBD1. The ends lost 1 base at V and 5 bases at J; junction bases unmatched: 11. CDR1 is SGHDT, CDR2 YYEEEE, per germline. CDR3 size: 16 residues. The CDR3 coding sequence is TGTGCCAGCAGCTTGCTAGGGGGCCGAGGGGTGGAGACCCAGTACTTC. Residues: CASSLLGGRGVETQYF. Supplemented by reference TRBV5-6 and TRBJ2-5, the full variable domain reads DAGVTQSPTHLIKTRGQQVTLRCSPKSGHDTVSWYQQALGQGPQFIFQYYEEEERQRGNFPDRFSGHQFPNYSSELNVNALLLGDSALYLCASSLLGGRGVETQYFGPGTRLLVL.

The chain carries TRBV6-5 and TRBJ1-6; the match to TRBD1 covers 9 bases. Germline loops: CDR1 MNHEY, CDR2 SVGAGI. CDR3 length: 14 residues. Germline trimming cut 7 bases from V and 8 bases from J; bases unmatched to any gene: 6. Here the CDR3 DNA reads TGTGCCAGCAAAAAACAGGGGGCTTATTCACCCCTCCACTTT. It is translated as CASKKQGAYSPLHF.